The 30 T cell receptor beta chains presented below share a single source sample, sequenced in a study of blood T cells in healthy people across ages. Primed by a sample-barcoded 5' primer and a J-beta primer mix, a second PCR proceeded for about 6 to 11 cycles. TCRdb re-derived calls from the 5' RACE reads in MiXCR, one entry per CDR3 protein. The data show fewer than 950,000 distinct CDR3 sequences, around 36% seen once. Source material: blood. These receptors all stem from a man between 18 and 29 years old in good health.

The V gene is TRBV29-1, the J gene TRBJ2-5; D not certain. CDR1 is SQVTM and CDR2 is ANQGSEA in the germline V gene. V lost 6 bases and J 5 bases, leaving 13 bases between the germline ends. The CDR3 runs to 12 residues. CDR3 loop: CSVDGRGETQYF. The DNA of the CDR3 is TGCAGCGTCGATGGCCGTGGGGAGACCCAGTACTTC. Filled out from reference TRBV29-1 and TRBJ2-5, the complete variable domain reads SAVISQKPSRDICQRGTSLTIQCQVDSQVTMMFWYRQQPGQSLTLIATANQGSEATYESGFVIDKFPISRPNLTFSTLTVSNMSPEDSSIYLCSVDGRGETQYFGPGTRLLVL.

This clonotype was seen repeatedly, ten times or more. The rearrangement links TRBV4-2 to TRBJ2-5; the D gene is possibly TRBD1 (6 bases). CDR3 size: 14 residues. V lost 1 base and J 5 bases, leaving 11 bases between the germline ends. From germline, CDR1 is LGHNA and CDR2 YNFKEQ. The CDR3 protein is CASSQGAGEETQYF. The CDR3 DNA reads TGTGCCAGCAGCCAAGGCGCAGGGGAGGAGACCCAGTACTTC.

This clonotype was found a few times. V gene TRBV6-1 combines with J gene TRBJ1-1; maybe TRBD1 (6 bases). The CDR3 consists of 14 residues. Trimming took 8 bases from V and 4 from J, leaving 17 bases between them. Germline V gives CDR1 MNHNS, CDR2 SASEGT. The CDR3 region is CASPGMGGRTEAFF. The CDR3 DNA follows: TGTGCCAGCCCTGGAATGGGGGGCCGCACTGAAGCTTTCTTT.

The V and J genes are TRBV20-1 and TRBJ2-4; 7 bases match TRBD2. This CDR3 has 11 amino acids. The V and J ends lost 3 bases and 12 bases, in that order; junction bases with no gene match: 5. Germline values: CDR1 DFQATT, CDR2 SNEGSKA (reference sequence). The CDR3 spells CSASSGRPQYF. CDR3 nucleotides: TGCAGTGCTAGTTCCGGGAGGCCTCAGTACTTC.

Notes on this clonotype: An end of the junction differs from the germline gene, which may be a read error. The chain couples TRBV7-3 to TRBJ1-1; 7 positions match TRBD1. This CDR3 comprises 15 residues. Germline CDR1 is SGHTA and CDR2 is FQGTGA. The CDR3 region is CASSFSTGSRTGAFF. DNA for the CDR3: TGTGCCAGCAGCTTCTCGACAGGGTCGAGAACTGGAGCTTTCTTT.

This clonotype was found many times. The chain employs TRBV12-3 or TRBV12-4 and TRBJ2-5; TRBD2 might be the D (5 bases). This CDR3 is built from 14 residues. Trimming cost V 5 bases and J 5 bases, with 15 bases left between them. DNA of the CDR3: TGTGCCAGCAGTCGACGGGAAGGGCGGGAGACCCAGTACTTC. Translation: CASSRREGRETQYF.

Written as DNA, the CDR3 is TGTGCCAGCAGCTTTCAGGGGGATAGCTACGAGCAGTACTTC. Encoded protein: CASSFQGDSYEQYF. The chain has TRBV7-2 and TRBJ2-7, with 7 bases fitting TRBD1. This CDR3 is built from 14 residues. Trimming cost V 3 bases and J 3 bases; bases outside gene matches: 5. Germline loops: CDR1 SGHTA, CDR2 FQGNSA. The full variable domain, in which reference TRBV7-2 and TRBJ2-7 provide the parts outside the CDR3, is GAGVSQSPSNKVTEKGKDVELRCDPISGHTALYWYRQSLGQGLEFLIYFQGNSAPDKSGLPSDRFSAERTGGSVSTLTIQRTQQEDSAVYLCASSFQGDSYEQYFGPGTRLTVT.

V and J are TRBV5-1 and TRBJ1-2, with TRBD1 matching 7 bases. The CDR3 extends over 15 amino acids. In germline, CDR1 is SGHRS, CDR2 YFSETQ. After removal of 4 bases from V and 2 bases from J, the junction contained 8 bases not matched to a gene. The CDR3 nucleotides read TGCGCCAGCAGCCCAACTACAGGGGTGAACTATGGCTACACCTTC. It is translated as CASSPTTGVNYGYTF.

The chain links TRBV20-1 to TRBJ1-2; D ambiguous. V lost 1 base to trimming and J lost 8 bases, with 14 bases between them. This CDR3 is built from 13 residues. The germline V gene encodes CDR1 DFQATT and CDR2 SNEGSKA (reference sequence). This CDR3 is CSARGPTQMGYTF. DNA for the CDR3: TGCAGTGCTAGAGGCCCTACCCAAATGGGCTACACCTTC.

The V gene is TRBV3-1, the J gene TRBJ1-2, with TRBD1 matching 8 bases. The CDR3 has 15 amino acids. Trimming cost V 0 bases and J 8 bases; bases outside gene matches: 8. CDR1 and CDR2 from the germline V gene are LGHDT and YNNKEL (reference sequence). This CDR3 is CASSQDPGGGGGYTF. For the CDR3, the DNA is TGTGCCAGCAGCCAAGACCCAGGGGGCGGAGGCGGCTACACCTTC.

This clonotype occurred a few times. The chain uses TRBV10-3 and TRBJ1-6, with D tentatively TRBD1 (6 bases). V lost 3 bases, J lost 5 bases, and 8 bases lay in between. In germline, CDR1 is ENHRY, CDR2 SYGVKD. The CDR3 loop spans 14 amino acids. CDR3 sequence: CAISEQGDNSPLHF. CDR3 in DNA: TGTGCCATCAGTGAACAGGGTGATAATTCACCCCTCCACTTT.

This chain uses TRBV18 with TRBJ1-4; D is ambiguous. This CDR3 is built from 15 residues. V gave up 6 bases and J gave up 7 bases, with 18 bases separating them. Germline V lookup: CDR1 KGHSH, CDR2 LQKENI. DNA for the CDR3: TGTGCCAGCTCCCCTCTATCCGGGCCTTCTGAAAAACTGTTTTTT. Translating gives CASSPLSGPSEKLFF.

Comment on this clonotype: With a much larger clone just one base away, this may be a read error. The J gene is TRBJ2-4, the V gene TRBV12-3 or TRBV12-4, with 15 bases identical to TRBD2. Germline trimming cut 6 bases from V and 13 bases from J; bases unmatched to any gene: 16. The CDR3 is made up of 17 amino acids. CDR3 in amino acids: CASSQGLAGGLEYEQYF. Written as DNA, the CDR3 is TGTGCCAGCAGCCAGGGACTAGCGGGGGGCCTCGAGTATGAGCAGTACTTC.

This clonotype showed up just a few times. CDR3 sequence reads: CASTLSQGTRETQYF. CDR3 DNA: TGTGCCAGCACCCTATCCCAGGGGACCCGGGAGACCCAGTACTTC. The chain is built from TRBV6-6 and TRBJ2-5; possibly TRBD1 for D (6 bases). Trimming shortened V by 7 bases and J by 5 bases, and 20 bases separated the two germline ends. Germline V gene lookup returns CDR1 MNHNY and CDR2 SVGAGI (reference sequence). CDR3 size: 15 residues.

This clonotype was counted at least ten times. The rearrangement links TRBV6-5 to TRBJ2-1, with 12 positions matching TRBD2. Germline-derived CDR1 and CDR2 are MNHEY and SVGAGI. The V and J ends lost 6 bases and 4 bases, in that order; junction bases with no gene match: 7. The CDR3 extends over 16 amino acids. CDR3 sequence (DNA): TGTGCCAGCAGACCAAGACTAGCGGGGGCGTACAATGAGCAGTTCTTC. Protein: CASRPRLAGAYNEQFF.

This clonotype appeared a few times. The chain combines TRBV18 with TRBJ2-3; 9 nucleotides align to TRBD1. Trimming cost V 6 bases and J 3 bases; bases outside gene matches: 7. This CDR3 contains 15 residues. Germline-derived CDR1 and CDR2 are KGHSH and LQKENI. The CDR3: CASSAGQGGTDTQYF. The CDR3, as DNA: TGTGCCAGCTCTGCGGGACAGGGTGGAACAGATACGCAGTATTTT.

This clonotype showed up many times. V gene TRBV7-8 combines with J gene TRBJ2-5; 10 bases match TRBD2. With V trimmed by 1 base and J by 1 base, 3 bases remained unmatched. Germline assignment: CDR1 SGHVS and CDR2 FQNEAQ. This CDR3 has 16 residues. The CDR3 is CASSLGWTSGQETQYF. CDR3 coding DNA: TGTGCCAGCAGCTTAGGTTGGACTAGCGGCCAAGAGACCCAGTACTTC.

This clonotype was counted a few times. The chain couples TRBV15 to TRBJ2-7, with unresolved D. Trimming shortened V by 3 bases and J by 6 bases, and 9 bases separated the two germline ends. Germline V CDR1 and CDR2: LNHNV, YYDKDF (reference sequence). The CDR3 loop spans 12 amino acids. CDR3 residues: CATSRGRSEQYF. The CDR3 nucleotides are TGTGCCACCAGCAGGGGCCGATCCGAGCAGTACTTC.

This clonotype was counted a few times. The rearrangement uses TRBV6-6 and TRBJ1-5; 7 positions agree with TRBD1. The V and J ends lost 3 bases and 2 bases, in that order; junction bases with no gene match: 7. CDR3 size: 16 residues. Germline V gives CDR1 MNHNY, CDR2 SVGAGI (reference sequence). This CDR3 reads CASSYISTGGNQPQHF. The DNA of the CDR3 is TGTGCCAGCAGTTATATATCAACAGGGGGCAATCAGCCCCAGCATTTT.

The V gene is TRBV11-2, the J gene TRBJ2-7; maybe TRBD2 (5 bases). The assigned J gene may be wrong: the sequence end matches TRBJ2-5 better. This CDR3 has 18 amino acids. Germline V gene data show CDR1 as SGHAT and CDR2 as FQNNGV. DNA for the CDR3: TGTGCCAGCAGCGGGTCGCTAGCACCTCTACCGTCGGCAGAGACCCAGTACTTC. This gives the protein CASSGSLAPLPSAETQYF.

This clonotype has a handful of counts. This chain uses TRBV4-1 with TRBJ2-1, with a tentative D call TRBD1 (6 bases). Trimming shortened V by 4 bases and J by 5 bases, and 24 bases separated the two germline ends. Germline V gene data show CDR1 as MGHRA and CDR2 as YSYEKL. The CDR3 runs to 18 residues. The CDR3 region is CASSLGQPLVSQHNEQFF. CDR3 coding DNA: TGCGCCAGCAGCCTCGGACAGCCTCTAGTGTCCCAGCACAATGAGCAGTTCTTC.

This clonotype was recorded a few times. V usage is TRBV9 and J usage is TRBJ1-4; TRBD1 is a possible D gene (5 bases). Germline V gene sequence: CDR1 SGDLS, CDR2 YYNGEE. The CDR3 loop spans 15 amino acids. V was pared by 3 bases and J by 7 bases, with 16 bases between. CDR3 DNA sequence: TGTGCCAGCAGCGCCCTTGGGGTTGGGGGTGAAAAACTGTTTTTT. As protein: CASSALGVGGEKLFF.

This clonotype was seen a few times. J is TRBJ1-1 and V is TRBV6-5, with unresolved D. In germline, CDR1 is MNHEY, CDR2 SVGAGI. The CDR3 totals 14 residues. V was trimmed by 6 bases and J by 5 bases, leaving 16 bases between them. The CDR3 here is CASSTGPISTEAFF. The CDR3 region has the DNA TGTGCCAGCAGCACCGGGCCAATAAGTACTGAAGCTTTCTTT.

The chain couples TRBV4-3 to TRBJ2-1; TRBD1 might be the D (5 bases). Germline V gene lookup returns CDR1 LGHNA and CDR2 YSLEER. V lost 2 bases, J lost 6 bases, and 20 bases lay in between. The CDR3 is 17 residues long. CDR3 DNA sequence: TGCGCCAGCAGCCAACTGCAAGGGGCCCTTACCTCCAATGAGCAGTTCTTC. This translates into CASSQLQGALTSNEQFF.

The chain uses TRBV5-1 and TRBJ2-1; 9 bases fit TRBD1. Trimming removed 1 base from V and 7 bases from J; junction bases left unmatched: 9. This CDR3 spans 16 amino acids. Germline V gives CDR1 SGHRS, CDR2 YFSETQ. CDR3 in DNA: TGCGCCAGCAGCTTGACACTACAGGGGGCTGGGAATGAGCAGTTCTTC. Its translation: CASSLTLQGAGNEQFF.

This clonotype showed up many times. V usage is TRBV7-2 and J usage is TRBJ1-4, with D perhaps TRBD1 (5 bases). The ends were cut back, 4 bases at V and 3 bases at J, with 12 bases in the middle. CDR3 length equals 15 residues. The germline V gene encodes CDR1 SGHTA and CDR2 FQGNSA. CDR3 sequence: CASSSRDRSNEKLFF. CDR3 DNA: TGTGCCAGCAGCTCACGGGACCGTTCTAATGAAAAACTGTTTTTT.

The chain recombines TRBV5-1 with TRBJ1-5, with D possibly being TRBD1 (5 bases). With 3 bases removed from V and 7 bases from J, the gap between germline ends came to 17 bases. Per the germline V gene, CDR1 is SGHRS and CDR2 is YFSETQ. The CDR3 consists of 15 residues. Written as DNA, the CDR3 is TGCGCCAGCAGCTGGGACTGGGGGGTGGGCCAGCCCCAGCATTTT. As protein: CASSWDWGVGQPQHF.

Worth noting for this clonotype: This could be a read error, since a much larger clone is one nucleotide away. This rearrangement joins TRBV10-3 to TRBJ2-3, with D perhaps matching TRBD1 or TRBD2 (6 bases each). Trimming cost V 8 bases and J 2 bases, with 11 bases left between them. The germline V gene encodes CDR1 ENHRY and CDR2 SYGVKD. The CDR3 covers 13 residues. For the CDR3, the DNA is TGTGCCATCGGGGGGCTGGCCACAGATACGCAGTATTTT. This sequence encodes CAIGGLATDTQYF.

Points on this clonotype: This may be a read error, as it is one base from a much larger clone. DNA of the CDR3: TGCAGTGTACCTAGGTTCGATCCAGAGATGAACACTGAAGCTTTCTTT. It yields the protein CSVPRFDPEMNTEAFF. J is TRBJ1-1 and V is TRBV20-1; D is unclear. Between the trimmed V and J ends, which lost 7 bases and 0 bases, there was a span of 21 bases. The germline gives CDR1 DFQATT, CDR2 SNEGSKA (reference sequence). This CDR3 has 16 amino acids.

The V gene is TRBV4-1, the J gene TRBJ1-6, with TRBD1 identical over 8 bases. Trimming at V came to 2 bases and at J to 15 bases, leaving 9 bases not matched to a gene. The CDR3 loop spans 14 amino acids. The germline gives CDR1 MGHRA, CDR2 YSYEKL. CDR3 residues: CASSQTSDRERLHF. The CDR3 nucleotides read TGCGCCAGCAGCCAAACCTCGGACAGGGAGCGCCTCCACTTT.